These 6 T cell receptor beta chains were sequenced from one sample in a study of PD-L1 blockade in urothelial cancer. Time point reported: pretreatment peripheral blood. Profiling relied on immunoSEQ multiplex PCR, and the TCRdb table lists in-frame clones only, not all of them. The sample lists some 40,000 clones, approximately 91% seen once, with more than 20% in the top ten. The sequencing used PBMCs, collected around atezolizumab (anti-PD-L1) treatment. The receptors here all came from a donor over 35 with urothelial cancer.

The chain has TRBV5-1 and TRBJ1-3; D unclear. The CDR3 runs to 16 residues. V was cut by 0 bases and J by 0 bases, with 10 bases left in between. Germline V gene lookup returns CDR1 SGHRS and CDR2 YFSETQ. The CDR3 DNA reads TGCGCCAGCAGCTTGGCTGGTAGTGTCTCTGGAAACACCATATATTTT. This translates into CASSLAGSVSGNTIYF.

The chain has TRBV5-8 and TRBJ2-2, with 10 positions matching TRBD2. The V gene end was trimmed by 4 bases and the J gene end by 6 bases; junction bases not matched to a gene: 9. CDR1 is SGHTS and CDR2 is YDEGEE in the germline V gene. The CDR3 is 16 amino acids. The CDR3 reads CASSRGTSVWAGELFF. CDR3 in DNA: TGTGCCAGCAGCCGCGGGACTAGCGTATGGGCCGGGGAGCTGTTTTTT.

The chain employs TRBV21-1 and TRBJ2-7; the table's D call, TRBD1, has no DNA check behind it. TRBV21-1 is classified as a pseudogene. The CDR3 extends over 16 amino acids. The DNA of the CDR3 is TGTGCCAGCAGCAAATTTTTGGGACAGGGGTCCTACGAGCAGTACTTC. The encoded protein is CASSKFLGQGSYEQYF.

The chain employs TRBV6-1 and TRBJ2-5; D is ambiguous. In germline, CDR1 is MNHNS, CDR2 SASEGT. V lost 2 bases, J lost 5 bases, and 9 bases lay in between. The CDR3 length is 13 residues. The CDR3 DNA follows: TGTGCCAGCAGTGAATTGCTTCGGGAGACCCAGTACTTC. Protein: CASSELLRETQYF.

The V call is TRBV29-1, the J call TRBJ1-5, with TRBD1 as a possible D gene (6 bases). V was pared by 4 bases and J by 3 bases, with 16 bases between. CDR1 is SQVTM and CDR2 is ANQGSEA in the germline V gene. The CDR3 covers 15 residues. The DNA for the CDR3 is TGCAGCGTTGCCGTCGGGCAGGGGTACAATCAGCCCCAGCATTTT. Translation gives CSVAVGQGYNQPQHF.

The gene calls are TRBV9 and TRBJ1-3; TRBD1 matches at 7 bases. This CDR3 spans 16 amino acids. The ends lost 2 bases at V and 4 bases at J; junction bases unmatched: 9. Germline V lookup: CDR1 SGDLS, CDR2 YYNGEE. CDR3 sequence: CASSVSTGTAGNTIYF. The CDR3 DNA is TGTGCCAGCAGCGTCTCCACCGGGACAGCCGGAAACACCATATATTTT.